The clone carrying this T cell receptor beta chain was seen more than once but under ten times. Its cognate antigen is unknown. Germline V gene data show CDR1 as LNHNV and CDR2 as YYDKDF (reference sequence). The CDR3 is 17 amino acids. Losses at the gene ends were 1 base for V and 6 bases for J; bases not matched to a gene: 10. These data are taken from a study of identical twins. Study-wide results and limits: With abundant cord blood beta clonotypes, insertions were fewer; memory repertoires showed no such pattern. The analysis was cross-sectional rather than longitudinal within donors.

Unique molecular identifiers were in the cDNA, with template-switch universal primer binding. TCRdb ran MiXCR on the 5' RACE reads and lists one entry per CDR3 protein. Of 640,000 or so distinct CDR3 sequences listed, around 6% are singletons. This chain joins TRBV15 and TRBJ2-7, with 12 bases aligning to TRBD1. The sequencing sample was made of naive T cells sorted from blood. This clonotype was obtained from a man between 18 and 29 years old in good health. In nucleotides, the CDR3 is TGTGCCACCAGCAGAGCCCTTCCGGGACAGGGGGCTGGCGAGCAGTACTTC. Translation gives CATSRALPGQGAGEQYF.